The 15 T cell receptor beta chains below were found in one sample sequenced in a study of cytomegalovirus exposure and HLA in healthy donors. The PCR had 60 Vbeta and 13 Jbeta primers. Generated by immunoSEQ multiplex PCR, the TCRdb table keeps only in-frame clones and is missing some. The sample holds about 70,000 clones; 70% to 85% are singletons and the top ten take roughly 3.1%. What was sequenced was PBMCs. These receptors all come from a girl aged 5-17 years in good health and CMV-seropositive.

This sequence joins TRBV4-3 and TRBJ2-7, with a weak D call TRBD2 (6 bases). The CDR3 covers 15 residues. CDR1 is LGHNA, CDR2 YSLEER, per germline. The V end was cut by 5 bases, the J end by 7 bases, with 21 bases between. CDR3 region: CASSEVPFGAGEQYF. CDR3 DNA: TGCGCCAGCAGCGAAGTCCCTTTTGGGGCGGGGGAGCAGTACTTC.

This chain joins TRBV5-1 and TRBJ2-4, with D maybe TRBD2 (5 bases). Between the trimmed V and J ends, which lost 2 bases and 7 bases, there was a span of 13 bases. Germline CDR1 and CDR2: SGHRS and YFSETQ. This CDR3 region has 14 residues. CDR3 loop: CASSLEGAGNIQYF. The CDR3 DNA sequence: TGCGCCAGCAGCTTAGAAGGTGCGGGCAACATTCAGTACTTC.

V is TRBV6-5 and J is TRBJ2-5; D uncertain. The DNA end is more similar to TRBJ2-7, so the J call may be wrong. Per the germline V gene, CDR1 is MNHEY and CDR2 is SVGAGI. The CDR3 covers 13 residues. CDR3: CASRSRFTYEQYF. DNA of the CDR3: TGTGCCAGCAGATCCAGGTTTACCTACGAGCAGTACTTC.

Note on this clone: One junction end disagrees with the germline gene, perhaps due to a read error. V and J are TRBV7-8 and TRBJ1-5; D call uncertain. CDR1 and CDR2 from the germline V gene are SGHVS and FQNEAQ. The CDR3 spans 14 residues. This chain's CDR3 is CASSSKGENRPQHF. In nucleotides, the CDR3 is TGTGCCAGCAGCTCTAAGGGAGAAAATCGGCCCCAGCATTTT.

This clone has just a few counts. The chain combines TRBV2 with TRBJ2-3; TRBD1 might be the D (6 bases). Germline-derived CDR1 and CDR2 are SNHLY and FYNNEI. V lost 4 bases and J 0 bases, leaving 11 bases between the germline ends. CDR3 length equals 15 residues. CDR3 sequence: CASSVGRGSTDTQYF. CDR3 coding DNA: TGTGCCAGCAGTGTGGGCAGGGGAAGCACAGATACGCAGTATTTT.

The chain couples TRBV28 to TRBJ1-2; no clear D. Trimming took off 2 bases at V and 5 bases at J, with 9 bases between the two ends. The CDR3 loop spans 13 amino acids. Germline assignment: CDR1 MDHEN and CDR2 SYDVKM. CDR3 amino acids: CASSLPQAYGYTF. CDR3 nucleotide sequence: TGTGCCAGCAGTTTACCTCAAGCTTATGGCTACACCTTC.

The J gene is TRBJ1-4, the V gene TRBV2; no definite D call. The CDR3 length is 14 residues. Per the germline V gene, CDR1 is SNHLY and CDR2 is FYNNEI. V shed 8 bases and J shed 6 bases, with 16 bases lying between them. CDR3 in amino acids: CASRRVAHDEKLFF. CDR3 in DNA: TGTGCCAGCCGGCGGGTAGCTCATGATGAAAAACTGTTTTTT. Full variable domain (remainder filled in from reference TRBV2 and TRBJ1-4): EPEVTQTPSHQVTQMGQEVILRCVPISNHLYFYWYRQILGQKVEFLVSFYNNEISEKSEIFDDQFSVERPDGSNFTLKIRSTKLEDSAMYFCASRRVAHDEKLFFGSGTQLSVL.

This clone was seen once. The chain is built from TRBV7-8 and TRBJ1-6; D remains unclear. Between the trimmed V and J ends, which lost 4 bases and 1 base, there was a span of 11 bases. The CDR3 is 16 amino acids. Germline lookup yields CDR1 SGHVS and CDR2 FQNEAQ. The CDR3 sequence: CASSSRVRSYNSPLHF. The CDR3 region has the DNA TGTGCCAGCAGCTCCAGAGTGCGGTCCTATAATTCACCCCTCCACTTT.

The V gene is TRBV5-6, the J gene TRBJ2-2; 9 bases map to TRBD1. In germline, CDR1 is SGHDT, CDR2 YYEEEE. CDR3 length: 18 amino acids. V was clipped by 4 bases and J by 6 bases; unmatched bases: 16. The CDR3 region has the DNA TGTGCCAGCAGCGGGGGACCGGGACAGGGAATCCGGTCCGGGGAGCTGTTTTTT. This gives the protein CASSGGPGQGIRSGELFF.

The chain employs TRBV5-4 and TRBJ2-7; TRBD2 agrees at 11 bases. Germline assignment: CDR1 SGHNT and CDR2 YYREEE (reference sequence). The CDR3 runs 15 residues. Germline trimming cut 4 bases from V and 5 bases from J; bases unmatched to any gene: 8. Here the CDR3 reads CASSVTSGVQDEQYF. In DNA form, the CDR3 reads TGTGCCAGCAGCGTGACTAGCGGGGTTCAGGACGAGCAGTACTTC.

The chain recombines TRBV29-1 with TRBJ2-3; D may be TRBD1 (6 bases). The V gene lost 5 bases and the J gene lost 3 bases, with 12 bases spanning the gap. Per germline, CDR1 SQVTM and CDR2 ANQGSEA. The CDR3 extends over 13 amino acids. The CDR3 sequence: CSVSGQLTDTQYF. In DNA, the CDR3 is TGCAGCGTTAGCGGACAGCTTACAGATACGCAGTATTTT.

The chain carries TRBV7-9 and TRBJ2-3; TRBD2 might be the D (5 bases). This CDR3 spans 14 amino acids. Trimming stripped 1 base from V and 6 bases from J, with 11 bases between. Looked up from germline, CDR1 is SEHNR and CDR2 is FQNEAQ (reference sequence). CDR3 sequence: CASSLGGSMDTQYF. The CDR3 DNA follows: TGTGCCAGCAGCTTAGGAGGGAGTATGGATACGCAGTATTTT.

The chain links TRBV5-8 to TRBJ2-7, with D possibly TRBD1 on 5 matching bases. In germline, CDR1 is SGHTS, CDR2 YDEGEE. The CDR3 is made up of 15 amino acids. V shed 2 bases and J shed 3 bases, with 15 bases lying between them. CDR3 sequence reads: CASSLRGSKDYEQYF. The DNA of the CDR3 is TGTGCCAGCAGCTTAAGGGGCTCCAAGGACTACGAGCAGTACTTC.

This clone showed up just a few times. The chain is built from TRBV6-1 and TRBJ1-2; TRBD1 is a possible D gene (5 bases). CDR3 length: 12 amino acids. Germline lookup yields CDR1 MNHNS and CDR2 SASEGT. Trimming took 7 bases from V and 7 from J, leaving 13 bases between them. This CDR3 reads CASTGGTSGYTF. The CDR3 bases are TGTGCCAGCACCGGGGGTACGAGTGGCTACACCTTC.

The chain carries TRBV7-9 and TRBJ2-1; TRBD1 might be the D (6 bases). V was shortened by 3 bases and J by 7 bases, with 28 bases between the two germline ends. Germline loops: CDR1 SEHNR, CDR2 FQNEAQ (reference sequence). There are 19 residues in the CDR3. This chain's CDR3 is CASSLSLKNSIGTINEQFF. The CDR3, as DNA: TGTGCCAGCAGCTTGTCCCTAAAAAACTCGATCGGGACAATAAATGAGCAGTTCTTC. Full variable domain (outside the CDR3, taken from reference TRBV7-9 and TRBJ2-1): DTGVSQNPRHKITKRGQNVTFRCDPISEHNRLYWYRQTLGQGPEFLTYFQNEAQLEKSRLLSDRFSAERPKGSFSTLEIQRTEQGDSAMYLCASSLSLKNSIGTINEQFFGPGTRLTVL.